The rows below give T cell receptor beta chains drawn from one sample of a study of CD8 T cells in Susac syndrome. TCRdb itself ran the immunoSEQ multiplex PCR reads through MiXCR, one entry per CDR3 protein. Here the sample spans about 210,000 distinct CDR3 sequences, about 94% being singletons. Material: CD4+ T cells from PBMCs. The receptors originated from a human donor with Susac syndrome. The CDR3 runs from the conserved cysteine through the conserved F or W. Fields, in order: D gene, V gene, J gene, CDR3 protein, CDR3 DNA. The D gene is left open where the match is weak.

TRBD1,TRBV4-1,TRBJ1-2,CASSKGDREHYGYTF,TGCGCCAGCAGCAAAGGGGACAGGGAACACTATGGCTACACCTTC
TRBD1,TRBV29-1,TRBJ1-1,CSPSDRDGTEAFF,TGCAGCCCCTCGGACAGGGATGGCACTGAAGCTTTCTTT
TRBD1,TRBV20-1,TRBJ1-5,CSASSGQGVNQPQHF,TGCAGTGCTAGCTCGGGACAGGGGGTCAATCAGCCCCAGCATTTT
TRBD2,TRBV5-6,TRBJ2-7,CASELAGGNYEQYF,TGTGCCAGCGAATTAGCGGGGGGGAACTACGAGCAGTACTTC
-,TRBV29-1,TRBJ1-4,CSVEYPGANEKLFF,TGCAGCGTTGAGTACCCAGGGGCTAATGAAAAACTGTTTTTT
TRBD2,TRBV5-4,TRBJ2-2,CASSLGTSGTGELFF,TGTGCCAGCAGCCTTGGGACTAGCGGGACCGGGGAGCTGTTTTTT
TRBD1,TRBV30,TRBJ2-5,CAWKAAGGQETQYF,TGTGCCTGGAAGGCGGCAGGGGGACAAGAGACCCAGTACTTC
TRBD1,TRBV6-5,TRBJ1-2,CASSSTGQAWYGYTF,TGTGCCAGCAGTTCTACTGGACAGGCTTGGTATGGCTACACCTTC
-,TRBV29-1,TRBJ1-2,CSALTGLYGYTF,TGCAGCGCTTTGACAGGCCTCTATGGCTACACCTTC
TRBD1,TRBV12-3/TRBV12-4,TRBJ1-3,CASSPGQGNTIYF,TGTGCCAGCAGCCCGGGACAGGGAAACACCATATATTTT